The 11 T cell receptor beta chains given below trace back to one sample, sequenced in a study of tumor-infiltrating lymphocytes in primary liver carcinoma. Total RNA amounting to roughly 0.5 ug was the source from which TCR beta cDNA was made with a constant-region primer. Libraries for TCR beta were built through three nested multiplex PCR rounds, which together made up a slightly modified ARM-PCR procedure. Each of the first two PCR rounds ran roughly 9 cycles with TRBV1-TRBV30 forward and C-beta reverse primers. One entry per CDR3 protein results from TCRdb running MiXCR on the multiplex PCR reads. The profile shows around 330,000 distinct CDR3 sequences, 50% to 75% of them singletons. The study extracted blood RNA from unsorted whole blood and also extracted germline DNA. The specimen sequenced was peripheral blood. These receptors were obtained from a woman aged 25 to 39 with primary liver carcinoma and hepatitis B virus infection.

The rearrangement uses TRBV7-9 and TRBJ1-1; 8 bases are a match to TRBD1. CDR1 is SEHNR, CDR2 FQNEAQ, per germline (reference sequence). V lost 3 bases to trimming and J lost 7 bases; unmatched junction nucleotides: 4. There are 13 residues in the CDR3. The CDR3 spells CASSLTGVGEAFF. In DNA form, the CDR3 reads TGTGCCAGCAGCTTGACAGGGGTTGGTGAAGCTTTCTTT.

The count of this clonotype is one. V gene TRBV4-3 combines with J gene TRBJ2-7; the D is unclear. Deletions cut 1 base from V and 2 bases from J, with 9 bases between. Per germline, CDR1 LGHNA and CDR2 YSLEER. The CDR3 runs to 14 residues. The CDR3 DNA follows: TGCGCCAGCAGCCAAGGATTCGCCGCCTACGAGCAGTACTTC. Translating it yields CASSQGFAAYEQYF.

The sample holds many counts of this clonotype. The V call is TRBV4-1, the J call TRBJ2-4; TRBD2 matches at 7 bases. CDR1 and CDR2 from the germline V gene are MGHRA and YSYEKL. The CDR3 spans 15 residues. J was trimmed by 4 bases and V by 3 bases; bases with no gene match: 6. The CDR3 loop reads CASSHVAGFKNIQYF. CDR3 DNA sequence: TGCGCCAGCAGCCACGTAGCGGGTTTTAAAAACATTCAGTACTTC.

This chain joins TRBV30 and TRBJ1-1; D unresolved. The V end was cut by 5 bases, the J end by 5 bases, with 12 bases between. From germline, CDR1 is GTSNPN and CDR2 SVGIG (reference sequence). The CDR3 is 12 amino acids. In DNA, the CDR3 is TGTGCCTGGGAGATCTCGGGGACTGAAGCTTTCTTT. The encoded protein is CAWEISGTEAFF.

The CDR3, as DNA: TGTGCCAGCTCACCAGGGAAAAACACCGGGGAGCTGTTTTTT. It codes for CASSPGKNTGELFF. This chain links TRBV18 with TRBJ2-2; D is undetermined. CDR3 length: 14 residues. Trimming left V 2 bases short and J 2 bases short, with 6 bases between. In germline, CDR1 is KGHSH, CDR2 LQKENI.

Of note for this clonotype: A much larger clone lies a single base off, so this may be a read error. This chain uses TRBV12-5 with TRBJ2-1; a weak D match, TRBD1 (5 bases). The CDR3 spans 17 residues. Germline lookup yields CDR1 LGHNT and CDR2 FRNRAP. The V gene lost 0 bases and the J gene lost 6 bases, with 18 bases spanning the gap. The CDR3, as DNA: TGTGCTAGTGGTTTGGTAATGGGGCCCGGGTCCACCAATGAGCAGTTCTTC. Protein sequence: CASGLVMGPGSTNEQFF.

A word on this clonotype: A much larger clone differs by one base, so this may be a read error. This chain joins TRBV6-5 and TRBJ1-1, with D maybe TRBD1 (6 bases). The V gene's germline CDR1 is MNHEY and CDR2 SVGAGI. The CDR3 consists of 13 residues. The CDR3 DNA reads as TGTGTCAGCAGCCGATCACAGGGCGCTGAAGCTTTCTTT. It codes for CVSSRSQGAEAFF.

The genes are TRBV6-6 and TRBJ2-7; the D call may be TRBD1 or TRBD2 (5 bases each). Germline lookup yields CDR1 MNHNY and CDR2 SVGAGI (reference sequence). CDR3 length equals 13 residues. V gave up 7 bases and J gave up 5 bases, with 15 bases separating them. DNA of the CDR3: TGTGCCAGCAATAACGGGACGACCAACGAGCAGTACTTC. This codes for CASNNGTTNEQYF.

About this clonotype itself: A read error is possible here, since a much larger clone lies one base away. The rearrangement joins TRBV4-3 to TRBJ2-3, with TRBD2 matching 12 bases. CDR3 length equals 20 residues. The germline V gene has CDR1 LGHNA and CDR2 YSLEER. CDR3 bases: TGCGCCAACAGCCAAGAGTGGCTCGGACTAGCGGGGCTCCGCACAGATACGCAGTATTTT. Its protein product is CANSQEWLGLAGLRTDTQYF.

In its sample, this clonotype was seen many times. In nucleotides, the CDR3 is TGCGCCAGCAGCCAAGATTACTATGGCTACACCTTC. Translation gives CASSQDYYGYTF. The rearrangement links TRBV4-1 to TRBJ1-2; D unresolved. Germline-derived CDR1 and CDR2 are MGHRA and YSYEKL. V lost 0 bases and J 3 bases, leaving 2 bases between the germline ends. The CDR3 totals 12 residues.

About this clonotype itself: This may stem from a read error, because a much larger clone lies one nucleotide away. The chain uses TRBV29-1 and TRBJ2-7; the D is unclear. The CDR3 runs 13 residues. Germline CDR1 and CDR2: SQVTM and ANQGSEA. The ends were cut back, 4 bases at V and 2 bases at J, with 12 bases in the middle. CDR3 nucleotides: TGCAGCGTTGGGGCTGGGATCCCCTACGAGCAGTACTTC. Its translation: CSVGAGIPYEQYF.